Sequencing of this T cell receptor (beta chain) was carried out in a study of vaccination and CD4 T cells after COVID-19. This sample's treatment: 10-day PBMC culture with coronavirus spike peptide pools or control peptides (ViraFEST assay). The Oncomine TCR Beta short-read assay sequenced DNA from cultured CD4+ T cells. TCRdb analysed the PCR reads with MiXCR anew, one entry per CDR3 protein. The profile shows 10,000 to 15,000 distinct CDR3 sequences, less than 65% of them singletons. The junction had 5 bases not matched to a gene; V was cut back by 4 bases and J by 3 bases. The CDR3 loop spans 14 amino acids. Germline V gene data show CDR1 as MNHEY and CDR2 as SVGEGT. Regarding this clonotype: Its antigen remains unknown.

The sequence came from a human donor who had recovered from COVID-19. Sequencing was done on a sample of CD4+ T cells from blood, cultured in vitro. The chain joins TRBV6-2 or TRBV6-3 to TRBJ1-1; 7 positions match TRBD1. The CDR3 nucleotides read TGTGCCAGCAGTTTACTCAGGGGGGACACTGAAGCTTTCTTT. This codes for CASSLLRGDTEAFF.